The 19 T cell receptor beta chains listed next were all sequenced from one sample in a study of shared clonotypes between healthy human individuals (dated by TCRdb to about 2020). Library preparation employed the immunoSEQ multiplex PCR assay. Not all clones reach the TCRdb copy of this immuneACCESS table, which keeps in-frame sequences only. Checked studies attribute under half of the gap to unresolved V genes and leave the rest unexplained. Counted in this sample were 2 million to 2.5 million clones; roughly 96% of them appeared once. Clones ranked in the top ten supply 0.13% of the sample. The material sequenced was naive CD4+ T cells sorted from blood. What this sample's cell subset or site label stands for: CD45RA+ positively selected. The receptors come from a man aged 18 to 30 in good health.

This clone was found once. Other DNA sequences in the same sample also yield this CDR3. This rearrangement joins TRBV10-3 to TRBJ1-1; possible D gene TRBD1, 6 bases. CDR3 length: 14 residues. Trimming pared 5 bases from V and 0 bases from J, leaving 10 bases between. The germline gives CDR1 ENHRY, CDR2 SYGVKD. CDR3 amino acids: CAISPGQLNTEAFF. The CDR3 DNA follows: TGTGCCATCAGTCCGGGACAATTGAACACTGAAGCTTTCTTT.

The chain uses TRBV6-6 and TRBJ1-1; TRBD1 is a possible D gene (5 bases). Germline lookup yields CDR1 MNHNY and CDR2 SVGAGI (reference sequence). Trimming took 4 bases from V and 1 from J, leaving 7 bases between them. This CDR3 has 13 amino acids. This CDR3 reads CASSWGPNTEAFF. In DNA, the CDR3 is TGTGCCAGCAGTTGGGGACCGAACACTGAAGCTTTCTTT.

The chain carries TRBV11-2 and TRBJ1-2; maybe TRBD1 (5 bases). This CDR3 comprises 14 residues. Germline V lookup: CDR1 SGHAT, CDR2 FQNNGV. V lost 3 bases, J lost 0 bases, and 8 bases lay in between. CDR3 in DNA: TGTGCCAGCAGCTTCCCAGGGACTAACTATGGCTACACCTTC. It specifies CASSFPGTNYGYTF.

This chain connects TRBV29-1 to TRBJ2-1; D remains unclear. The CDR3 has 12 residues. Germline V lookup: CDR1 SQVTM, CDR2 ANQGSEA. With 4 bases removed from V and 5 bases from J, the gap between germline ends came to 9 bases. The CDR3 protein is CSVGYGDNEQFF. In nucleotides, the CDR3 is TGCAGCGTTGGGTATGGGGACAATGAGCAGTTCTTC.

A word on this clone: This CDR3 is also generated by other DNA sequences in the sample. The chain links TRBV29-1 to TRBJ2-7; D not certain. The CDR3 is made up of 12 amino acids. In germline, CDR1 is SQVTM, CDR2 ANQGSEA. V lost 3 bases, J lost 2 bases, and 8 bases lay in between. CDR3 bases: TGCAGCGTTGAGGACGGTCCCTACGAGCAGTACTTC. This sequence encodes CSVEDGPYEQYF.

The V and J genes are TRBV10-1 and TRBJ1-3; D is unclear. Germline CDR1 reads WNHNN; CDR2 reads SYGVQD (reference sequence). This CDR3 is built from 13 residues. V lost 4 bases, J lost 4 bases, and 8 bases lay in between. In DNA form, the CDR3 reads TGCGCCAGCAGTGTGACTCGAGGAAACACCATATATTTT. This codes for CASSVTRGNTIYF.

This chain joins TRBV7-2 and TRBJ2-6; D is undetermined. The CDR3 extends over 15 amino acids. With 3 bases removed from V and 2 bases from J, the gap between germline ends came to 8 bases. Germline CDR1 reads SGHTA; CDR2 reads FQGNSA. The CDR3 DNA reads TGTGCCAGCAGCTTCAGCAAGCCTGGGGCCAACGTCCTGACTTTC. Its translation is CASSFSKPGANVLTF.

CDR3 region: CASSEDTGSQPQHF. The CDR3 nucleotides are TGTGCCAGCAGTGAAGACACAGGGTCTCAGCCCCAGCATTTT. J is TRBJ1-5 and V is TRBV2; D is perhaps TRBD1 (6 bases). CDR3 length: 14 amino acids. Germline CDR1 is SNHLY and CDR2 is FYNNEI. V was clipped by 1 base and J by 6 bases, with 10 bases between them.

The J gene is TRBJ2-7, the V gene TRBV10-3; TRBD1 might be the D (6 bases). Per the germline V gene, CDR1 is ENHRY and CDR2 is SYGVKD. Trimming pared 6 bases from V and 4 bases from J, leaving 22 bases between. The CDR3 totals 16 residues. CDR3 region: CAIRYSDSPSNYEQYF. Written as DNA, the CDR3 is TGTGCCATCAGGTACTCGGACAGTCCCTCCAATTACGAGCAGTACTTC.

A single count supports this clone. The V and J genes are TRBV5-1 and TRBJ1-1; unclear D gene. Trimming removed 6 bases from V and 0 bases from J, with 12 bases in between. The CDR3 is 14 amino acids. In germline, CDR1 is SGHRS, CDR2 YFSETQ. CDR3 protein: CASTSTDVNTEAFF. The CDR3 region has the DNA TGCGCCAGCACGTCCACAGATGTGAACACTGAAGCTTTCTTT.

The gene calls are TRBV5-6 and TRBJ2-7; D not resolved. CDR1 and CDR2 (germline): SGHDT, YYEEEE. The CDR3 is made up of 15 amino acids. V lost 1 base and J lost 0, with 11 bases in between. CDR3 in DNA: TGTGCCAGCAGCTTGACACCTTTAGGCTCCTACGAGCAGTACTTC. It encodes CASSLTPLGSYEQYF.

The chain has TRBV6-5 and TRBJ2-2, with D perhaps TRBD2 (6 bases). The CDR3 is 15 amino acids. Trimming pared 4 bases from V and 2 bases from J, leaving 11 bases between. CDR1 is MNHEY and CDR2 is SVGAGI in the germline V gene. CDR3: CASSSLGGNTGELFF. The CDR3 coding sequence is TGTGCCAGCAGTTCACTCGGGGGAAACACCGGGGAGCTGTTTTTT.

CDR3 sequence (DNA): TGTGCCAGCAGCGTAGGTATCCTCAGCTCTGGGGCCAACGTCCTGACTTTC. This encodes CASSVGILSSGANVLTF. The rearrangement links TRBV9 to TRBJ2-6; D not resolved. Trimming removed 0 bases from V and 0 bases from J, with 10 bases in between. The CDR3 extends over 17 amino acids. Per germline, CDR1 SGDLS and CDR2 YYNGEE.

The V and J genes are TRBV6-5 and TRBJ2-5; TRBD1 matches at 8 bases. The CDR3 sequence is 16 residues long. Germline loops: CDR1 MNHEY, CDR2 SVGAGI. V lost 0 bases, J lost 2 bases, and 5 bases stayed unmatched. CDR3 sequence: CASSYSGTGLQETQYF. CDR3 nucleotide sequence: TGTGCCAGCAGTTACTCTGGGACAGGATTACAAGAGACCCAGTACTTC.

Comment on this clone: Distinct nucleotide sequences in the sample also encode this CDR3. For the CDR3, the DNA is TGTGCCAGCAGCCTCGGAAGTTCCTACGAGCAGTACTTC. Its protein product is CASSLGSSYEQYF. The gene calls are TRBV6-5 and TRBJ2-7; D is uncertain. The germline CDR1 and CDR2 sequences are MNHEY and SVGAGI. This CDR3 is 13 amino acids long. The ends were cut back, 6 bases at V and 1 base at J, with 10 bases in the middle.

The chain employs TRBV5-1 and TRBJ1-2; D remains ambiguous. Trimming shortened V by 2 bases and J by 0 bases, and 14 bases separated the two germline ends. The CDR3 length is 16 residues. Germline V gene lookup returns CDR1 SGHRS and CDR2 YFSETQ. In DNA, the CDR3 is TGCGCCAGCAGCTTAGGGAACAGACTATCTAACTATGGCTACACCTTC. Translated: CASSLGNRLSNYGYTF.

The chain is built from TRBV7-9 and TRBJ1-4; tentative D call: TRBD1 (6 bases). The CDR3 is 15 amino acids. V lost 1 base to trimming and J lost 5 bases, with 11 bases between them. Germline V gives CDR1 SEHNR, CDR2 FQNEAQ (reference sequence). The CDR3 region has the DNA TGTGCCAGCAGCTTAGGGGACACCAAGAATGAAAAACTGTTTTTT. Translating gives CASSLGDTKNEKLFF.

This clone was seen only once. The rearrangement joins TRBV30 to TRBJ2-3, with 7 bases that match TRBD1. CDR3 length equals 14 residues. V lost 5 bases and J lost 1; bases outside the gene matches: 6. Germline assignment: CDR1 GTSNPN and CDR2 SVGIG (reference sequence). The CDR3 DNA follows: TGTGCCTGGTCGACAGGGTTTGGCACAGATACGCAGTATTTT. Translating it yields CAWSTGFGTDTQYF.

As regards this clone: Distinct nucleotide sequences in the sample also encode this CDR3. The chain links TRBV18 to TRBJ2-5; possibly TRBD2 for D (5 bases). This CDR3 has 14 amino acids. Trimming removed 3 bases at V and 2 bases at J, with 10 bases between. The germline CDR1 and CDR2 sequences are KGHSH and LQKENI. CDR3 amino acids: CASSPPSRQETQYF. In nucleotides, the CDR3 is TGTGCCAGCTCACCGCCTAGCCGTCAAGAGACCCAGTACTTC.